This TCR beta chain was observed in a study of CD8 T cell repertoires and HIV-1 epitope variants. About the study: Separate from the cultures, 1M uncultured T cells served as baseline.

Only in-frame clones appear in the TCRdb table, and some are missing; sequencing was by immunoSEQ multiplex PCR. The sample holds 95,000 or so clones; 70% to 75% are singletons and the top ten take about a quarter. Notes on the study in general: No clonotypes responded to the TAALDMSHF plasma variant; a few recognized KF9, one HW9.

To note about this clone: The target antigen is unknown.

Material for sequencing was uncultured baseline CD8+ T cells from peripheral blood mononuclear cells (PBMCs). The sequence came from a male donor with HIV.

The CDR3 nucleotides read TGTGCCAGTAGTATAGATCTCGTGTCAGGGGCCTCGGACACTGAAGCTTTCTTT. Protein sequence: CASSIDLVSGASDTEAFF. V gene TRBV19 combines with J gene TRBJ1-1; D is possibly TRBD1 (6 bases). Germline V lookup: CDR1 LNHDA, CDR2 SQIVND (reference sequence). The CDR3 contains 18 residues. V was shortened by 0 bases and J by 3 bases, with 20 bases between the two germline ends.